This passage covers 16 T cell receptor beta chains from one sample sequenced in a study of control samples from healthy donors and cancer patients (dated by TCRdb to about 2020). Libraries were prepared through the immunoSEQ multiplex PCR assay. The clones in this table, taken by TCRdb from immuneACCESS, are in-frame only. Not every clone is retained; where verified, under half of the shortfall comes from an unresolved V gene, and the cause of the rest is unknown. Counted in this sample were about 160,000 clones; roughly 94% of them appeared once. The ten biggest clones cover 14% of the sample. Source material: PBMCs. The receptors stem from a man between 60 and 70 years old with colorectal cancer.

The chain uses TRBV28 and TRBJ1-1; D is possibly TRBD1 (6 bases). The germline V and J ends were trimmed by 5 bases and 1 base, with 11 bases remaining between them. CDR3 size: 14 residues. Germline-derived CDR1 and CDR2 are MDHEN and SYDVKM. CDR3 in amino acids: CASSPWGQNTEAFF. The DNA for the CDR3 is TGTGCCAGCAGTCCCTGGGGACAGAACACTGAAGCTTTCTTT.

The rearrangement links TRBV24-1 to TRBJ2-5, with D maybe TRBD2 (7 bases). V lost 4 bases and J lost 5, with 19 bases in between. The germline CDR1 and CDR2 sequences are KGHDR and SFDVKD. There are 16 residues in the CDR3. CDR3 region: CATSDPGHPGGETQYF. In nucleotides, the CDR3 is TGTGCCACCAGTGACCCGGGACACCCCGGGGGGGAGACCCAGTACTTC.

This chain connects TRBV6-2 or TRBV6-3 to TRBJ1-1; 7 bases fit TRBD1. Germline V CDR1 and CDR2: MNHEY, SVGEGT. CDR3 length: 14 amino acids. Trimming took 6 bases from V and 9 from J; bases not matched to a gene: 13. CDR3 nucleotide sequence: TGTGCCAGCAGCCTCCGACGGGACAGTAGACAAGCTTTCTTT. Translation: CASSLRRDSRQAFF.

The gene calls are TRBV5-1 and TRBJ2-3, with unresolved D. Germline lookup yields CDR1 SGHRS and CDR2 YFSETQ. The CDR3 is 14 residues long. V was pared by 1 base and J by 3 bases, with 9 bases between. The chain's CDR3 is CASSLSGATDTQYF. In DNA form, the CDR3 reads TGCGCCAGCAGCTTGTCAGGAGCAACAGATACGCAGTATTTT. The full variable domain, completed using reference TRBV5-1 and TRBJ2-3, is KAGVTQTPRYLIKTRGQQVTLSCSPISGHRSVSWYQQTPGQGLQFLFEYFSETQRNKGNFPGRFSGRQFSNSRSEMNVSTLELGDSALYLCASSLSGATDTQYFGPGTRLTVL.

V and J are TRBV7-2 and TRBJ1-2; D remains unclear. V lost 3 bases and J lost 4, with 9 bases in between. The CDR3 is 13 residues long. The germline V gene encodes CDR1 SGHTA and CDR2 FQGNSA. CDR3 sequence (DNA): TGTGCCAGCAGCTTGGACGGAGGCTATGGCTACACCTTC. Translated, it gives CASSLDGGYGYTF.

V and J are TRBV2 and TRBJ1-1; 8 bases are a match to TRBD1. Trimming removed 9 bases from V and 3 bases from J; junction bases left unmatched: 6. CDR1 and CDR2 (germline): SNHLY, FYNNEI. There are 13 residues in the CDR3. CDR3: CARATGEDTEAFF. CDR3 nucleotide sequence: TGTGCCAGGGCGACAGGGGAGGACACTGAAGCTTTCTTT.

This chain joins TRBV4-1 and TRBJ2-3; D might be TRBD2 (5 bases). Trimming cost V 1 base and J 5 bases, with 16 bases left between them. In germline, CDR1 is MGHRA, CDR2 YSYEKL. The CDR3 runs 16 residues. The CDR3 region is CASSQGFGLGVDTQYF. The CDR3 DNA is TGCGCCAGCAGCCAAGGATTTGGGCTCGGGGTAGATACGCAGTATTTT.

J is TRBJ1-4 and V is TRBV6-5; D is perhaps TRBD1 (5 bases). There are 13 residues in the CDR3. The V gene lost 6 bases and the J gene lost 4 bases, with 9 bases spanning the gap. CDR1 MNHEY and CDR2 SVGAGI come from the germline V gene. The DNA of the CDR3 is TGTGCCAGCAGACGGACAATTAATGAAAAACTGTTTTTT. Its protein product is CASRRTINEKLFF.

The chain has TRBV7-9 and TRBJ2-3, with TRBD1 matching over 9 bases. Germline trimming cut 4 bases from V and 0 bases from J; bases unmatched to any gene: 2. Germline CDR1 is SEHNR and CDR2 is FQNEAQ (reference sequence). The CDR3 length is 15 residues. The CDR3 region has the DNA TGTGCCAGCAGCTCGGGACAGGGTAGCACAGATACGCAGTATTTT. Its protein product is CASSSGQGSTDTQYF.

CDR3 nucleotide sequence: TGTGCCAGCAGCTCCAGACAGGCGCTTAATGAAAAACTGTTTTTT. Its translation: CASSSRQALNEKLFF. The genes are TRBV7-9 and TRBJ1-4, with D tentatively TRBD1 (6 bases). This CDR3 region has 15 residues. The V gene lost 4 bases and the J gene lost 4 bases, with 13 bases spanning the gap. Germline V gives CDR1 SEHNR, CDR2 FQNEAQ (reference sequence).

The chain recombines TRBV24-1 with TRBJ1-1, with 9 bases lining up with TRBD1. The CDR3 contains 14 residues. CDR1 is KGHDR, CDR2 SFDVKD, per germline. V gave up 2 bases and J gave up 9 bases; unmatched junction bases: 6. The CDR3: CATSDWDREPKAFF. CDR3 in DNA: TGTGCCACCAGTGATTGGGACAGGGAGCCTAAAGCTTTCTTT.

The chain carries TRBV7-9 and TRBJ2-7; 10 bases map to TRBD2. The junction had 7 bases not matched to a gene; V was cut back by 5 bases and J by 3 bases. This CDR3 comprises 15 residues. Germline V gene lookup returns CDR1 SEHNR and CDR2 FQNEAQ (reference sequence). The CDR3 DNA follows: TGTGCCAGCAGCCCTTTTCTAGCGGGGGACTACGAGCAGTACTTC. Protein sequence: CASSPFLAGDYEQYF. The full variable domain, rest sourced from reference TRBV7-9 and TRBJ2-7, is DTGVSQNPRHKITKRGQNVTFRCDPISEHNRLYWYRQTLGQGPEFLTYFQNEAQLEKSRLLSDRFSAERPKGSFSTLEIQRTEQGDSAMYLCASSPFLAGDYEQYFGPGTRLTVT.

The rearrangement uses TRBV19 and TRBJ2-1; perhaps TRBD2 as D (5 bases). The CDR3 has 15 residues. The V and J ends lost 3 bases and 0 bases respectively, with 9 bases between them. Germline CDR1 is LNHDA and CDR2 is SQIVND (reference sequence). CDR3 coding DNA: TGTGCCAGTAGTATGGACTTGAACTCCTACAATGAGCAGTTCTTC. Its protein product is CASSMDLNSYNEQFF.

This clone was detected only a few times. This chain connects TRBV19 to TRBJ1-5; perhaps TRBD1 as D (5 bases). The CDR3 runs 16 residues. Germline CDR1 is LNHDA and CDR2 is SQIVND (reference sequence). With 4 bases removed from V and 0 bases from J, the gap between germline ends came to 13 bases. CDR3 protein: CASSTPGLYSNQPQHF. The DNA of the CDR3 is TGTGCCAGTAGTACCCCGGGACTTTATAGCAATCAGCCCCAGCATTTT.

The chain carries TRBV3-1 (or the pseudogene TRBV3-2) and TRBJ2-3, with D possibly matching TRBD2 (7 bases). The length of the CDR3 is 14 residues. CDR1 LGHDT and CDR2 YNNKEL come from the germline V gene (reference sequence). The V end was cut by 1 base, the J end by 4 bases, with 9 bases between. This chain's CDR3 is CASSQGGGPDTQYF. In nucleotides, the CDR3 is TGTGCCAGCAGCCAAGGGGGGGGCCCAGATACGCAGTATTTT.

The chain combines TRBV29-1 with TRBJ1-1; D remains ambiguous. Between the trimmed V and J ends, which lost 4 bases and 6 bases, there was a span of 9 bases. CDR3 length: 11 amino acids. Germline CDR1 SQVTM, CDR2 ANQGSEA. In DNA, the CDR3 is TGCAGCGTTGCTAGGCGGGCTGAAGCTTTCTTT. As protein: CSVARRAEAFF.